This entry is about one T cell receptor (beta chain). Its antigen target is currently unknown. No base quality values were provided; no much bigger clone lies one nucleotide off. The CDR3 runs 15 residues from the cysteine to the phenylalanine. Just the 45-base CDR3 DNA is kept, in frame starting at base 1. Sequences MNHEY (CDR1) and SMNVEV (CDR2) are obtained from the germline V gene (reference sequence). After removal of 5 bases from V and 8 bases from J, the junction retains 9 bases not matched to a gene. This sample was taken from a study of post-analysis software for immune sequencing data (dated by TCRdb to the mid-2010s). Background on the whole study: Relapsing-remitting, secondary progressive and progressive-relapsing multiple sclerosis were recorded as disease courses, and subtype annotation was lacking for some patients. The patient repertoires were set against about 12 previously published healthy control repertoires from donors whose ages ranged from roughly 6 to 26 years. A subset of samples was prepared in parallel using single-end sample barcoding, then pooled and co-amplified after Illumina adapter ligation.

To demonstrate the VDJtools post-analysis software, TCR beta repertoires were profiled from the peripheral blood of more than 10 young patients with multiple sclerosis. Multiple sclerosis patients were children and adolescents aged about 6 to 15 years. On the study overall, not on this receptor specifically: The multiple sclerosis patient group was slightly younger than the control group. Significantly lower normalized Chao1 diversity was found in multiple sclerosis patients than in controls, suggesting substantial peripheral T-cell clonal expansion. Significantly higher frequencies in patients than in controls were found for roughly 5 TRBV segments, including TRBV5-6, TRBV5-1 and TRBV20-1. When samples were clustered directly using the F measure, samples prepared in the same batch co-clustered strongly, which prompted a batch-effect correction.

The protocol used for the library was PCR. The sequencing machine was an Illumina HiSeq 2500. Unique molecular identifiers were incorporated into TCR beta cDNA libraries to reduce PCR and sequencing biases. About 500,000 cDNA molecules were obtained for every 1 to 10 million input T cells, so each molecule roughly corresponded to one T cell. The patient libraries were prepared and sequenced with the same protocol used for the earlier healthy control dataset. Within a given batch, samples were prepared together, multiplexed and sequenced on the same HiSeq lane. Per the source publication's procedure: MIGEC was used to process the raw barcoded reads, and molecular identifier groups with only a single read were discarded before consensus assembly and CDR3 extraction. Clonotype tables were post-analysed with VDJtools, and diversity was normalized by down-sampling all datasets to the smallest sample size. In repertoire overlap clustering, CDR3 amino acid sequences, but not nucleotide sequences, were matched to correct batch-related cross-sample contamination. TCRdb handled the public reads itself, with Q25 trimming in fastp and clone calling in MiXCR, and kept productive beta chains. CDR3 protein duplicates are merged, each entry listing the most common genes and DNA. In this record, the V and J calls reflect TCRdb's handling and not the investigators' own analysis. The sample table records about 570,000 distinct CDR3 sequences; around 36% of these occur just once. The ten largest account for roughly 6% of the sample.

Sequences were obtained from blood. This receptor was identified in a girl aged 2 to 17 with multiple sclerosis. The chain employs TRBV27 and TRBJ2-1; a stretch of 10 junction bases matches TRBD1. The CDR3 here reads CASSGPGQGSDEQFF. The sequenced DNA: TGTGCCAGCAGTGGTCCGGGACAGGGGAGTGATGAGCAGTTCTTC.